What follows is one T cell receptor (beta chain) and its context. The antigen remains unidentified. The sample belongs to a study of T cells in localized non-small cell lung cancer. The study's findings and limits: Among the top 100 tumor clones, a median 57 appeared in adjacent lung. Multi-region tumor sequencing was not done, so intratumor heterogeneity could not be excluded. Uninvolved neighboring lung showed the greatest T cell clonality, exceeding tumor.

Germline values: CDR1 LGHNA, CDR2 YSLEER. The CDR3 extends over 14 amino acids. V was trimmed by 3 bases and J by 5 bases, leaving 13 bases between them. Method: immunoSEQ multiplex PCR; TCRdb's copy keeps in-frame clones and lacks some. The data contain about 21,000 clones, about 85% of them singletons. The sequencing used PBMCs, collected before any cancer treatment. The chain joins TRBV4-3 to TRBJ1-2; no reliable D call. The clonotype was recovered from a man aged 40 to 70 with stage II squamous cell lung carcinoma. Here the CDR3 reads CASSQGEPGYGYTF. CDR3 in DNA: TGCGCCAGCAGCCAGGGCGAACCGGGGTATGGCTACACCTTC.